A single T cell receptor beta chain is shown here with its context. The germline gives CDR1 MNHEY, CDR2 SMNVEV (reference sequence). The CDR3 has 14 residues. The V gene lost 4 bases and the J gene lost 2 bases, with 6 bases spanning the gap. Clones were read by immunoSEQ multiplex PCR, and TCRdb kept only the in-frame ones, dropping some. In the table there are tens of thousands of clones, roughly 91% of which are singletons. These data belong to a study of technical replicates of blood from a few donors. This chain uses TRBV27 with TRBJ1-6; D not resolved. The sequence derives from a human donor in good health. Sequencing was carried out using T cells isolated from PBMCs. The DNA of the CDR3 is TGTGCCAGCAGTTACACAGCCTATAATTCACCCCTCCACTTT. It translates to CASSYTAYNSPLHF.